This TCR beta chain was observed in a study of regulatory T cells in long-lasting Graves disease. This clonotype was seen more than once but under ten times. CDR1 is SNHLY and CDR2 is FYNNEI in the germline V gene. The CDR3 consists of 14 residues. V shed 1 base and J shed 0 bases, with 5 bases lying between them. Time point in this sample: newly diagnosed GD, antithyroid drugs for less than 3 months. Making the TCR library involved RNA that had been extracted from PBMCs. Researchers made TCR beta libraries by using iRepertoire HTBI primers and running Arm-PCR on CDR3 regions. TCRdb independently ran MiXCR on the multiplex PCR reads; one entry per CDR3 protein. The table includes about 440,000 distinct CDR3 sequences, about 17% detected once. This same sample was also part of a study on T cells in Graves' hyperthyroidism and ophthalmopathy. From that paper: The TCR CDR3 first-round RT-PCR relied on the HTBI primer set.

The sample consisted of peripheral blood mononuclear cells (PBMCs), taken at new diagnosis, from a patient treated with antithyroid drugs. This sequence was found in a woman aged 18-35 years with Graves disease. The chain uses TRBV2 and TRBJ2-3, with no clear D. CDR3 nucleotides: TGTGCCAGCAGTGAAGAGTTGAGCACAGATACGCAGTATTTT. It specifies CASSEELSTDTQYF.